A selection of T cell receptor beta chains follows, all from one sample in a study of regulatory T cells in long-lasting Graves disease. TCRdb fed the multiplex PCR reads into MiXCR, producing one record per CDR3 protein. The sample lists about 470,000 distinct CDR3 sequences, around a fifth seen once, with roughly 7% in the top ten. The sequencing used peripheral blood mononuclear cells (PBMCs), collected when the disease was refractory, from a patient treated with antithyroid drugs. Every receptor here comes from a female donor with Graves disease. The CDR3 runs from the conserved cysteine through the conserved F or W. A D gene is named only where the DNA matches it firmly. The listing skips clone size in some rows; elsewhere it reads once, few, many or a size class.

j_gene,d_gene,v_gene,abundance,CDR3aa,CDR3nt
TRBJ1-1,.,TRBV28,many,CASSWSWTEENTEAFF,TGTGCCAGCAGTTGGAGCTGGACAGAAGAGAACACTGAAGCTTTCTTT
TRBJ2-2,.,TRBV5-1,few,CASSSDGRNTGELFF,TGCGCCAGCAGCTCTGACGGGAGAAACACCGGGGAGCTGTTTTTT
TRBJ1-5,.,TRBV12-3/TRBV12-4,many,CASSIGTAPQPQHF,TGTGCCAGCAGTATCGGGACGGCCCCGCAGCCCCAGCATTTT
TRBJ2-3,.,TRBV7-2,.,CASSLRASESADTQYF,TGTGCCAGCAGCTTAAGGGCTAGCGAGAGTGCAGATACGCAGTATTTT
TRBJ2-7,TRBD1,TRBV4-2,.,CASSSHRGPYEQYF,TGTGCCAGCAGCTCACACAGGGGGCCCTACGAGCAGTACTTC
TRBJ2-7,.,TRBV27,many,CASSLSSQPYEQYF,TGTGCCAGCAGTTTATCGAGCCAGCCCTACGAGCAGTACTTC
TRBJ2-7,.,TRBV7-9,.,CASSLTSWNSYEQYF,TGTGCCAGCAGCTTAACGTCCTGGAACTCCTACGAGCAGTACTTC
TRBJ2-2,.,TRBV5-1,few,CASSLTGEDTGELFF,TGCGCCAGCAGCTTGACAGGGGAGGACACCGGGGAGCTGTTTTTT
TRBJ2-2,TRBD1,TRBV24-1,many,CATSDPGTGLNTGELFF,TGTGCCACCAGCGACCCTGGGACAGGATTGAACACCGGGGAGCTGTTTTTT
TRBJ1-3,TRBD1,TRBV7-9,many,CASSSPGGGNTIYF,TGTGCCAGCAGCAGTCCAGGGGGCGGAAACACCATATATTTT
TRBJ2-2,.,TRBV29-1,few,CSVGRGNTGELFF,TGCAGCGTTGGCAGGGGTAACACCGGGGAGCTGTTTTTT
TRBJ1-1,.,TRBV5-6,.,CASSPRGFTEAFF,TGTGCCAGCAGCCCCCGAGGGTTCACTGAAGCTTTCTTT
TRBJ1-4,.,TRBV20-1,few,CSHTWGRERYF,TGCAGTCACACCTGGGGGAGGGAAAGATATTTT
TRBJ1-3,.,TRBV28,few,CASNSPGNTIYF,TGTGCCAGCAACTCCCCTGGAAACACCATATATTTT
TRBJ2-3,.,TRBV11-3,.,CASSIPWGHRTDTQYF,TGTGCCAGCAGCATACCCTGGGGACACCGCACAGATACGCAGTATTTT
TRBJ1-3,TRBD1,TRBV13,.,CASSLGDGQESGNTIYF,TGTGCCAGCAGCTTAGGGGACGGACAGGAATCTGGAAACACCATATATTTT
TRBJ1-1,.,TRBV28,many,CASLKGDTEAFF,TGTGCCAGCTTGAAGGGGGATACTGAAGCTTTCTTT
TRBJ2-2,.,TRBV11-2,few,CASSNLKPGWTGELFF,TGTGCCAGCAGTAACCTAAAGCCCGGCTGGACCGGGGAGCTGTTTTTT
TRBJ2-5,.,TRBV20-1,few,CSARDGSEVQETQYF,TGCAGTGCTAGAGATGGGTCAGAGGTTCAAGAGACCCAGTACTTC
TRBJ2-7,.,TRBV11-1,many,CASSLGRNYEQYF,TGTGCCAGCAGCTTGGGCAGGAACTACGAGCAGTACTTC
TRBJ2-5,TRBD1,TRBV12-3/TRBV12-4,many,CASRRDRVEETQYF,TGTGCCAGCAGACGCGACAGGGTGGAGGAGACCCAGTACTTC
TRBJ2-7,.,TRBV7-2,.,CASSKTEHTYEQYF,TGTGCCAGCAGTAAGACGGAGCACACCTACGAGCAGTACTTC
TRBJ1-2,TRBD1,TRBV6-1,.,CASRAPGQGVHGYTF,TGTGCCAGCAGGGCCCCGGGACAGGGAGTCCATGGCTACACCTTC
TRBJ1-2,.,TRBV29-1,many,CSVEEHLAFYGYTF,TGCAGCGTTGAAGAGCACTTGGCGTTCTATGGCTACACCTTC
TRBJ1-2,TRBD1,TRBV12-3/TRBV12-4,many,CASRQDRGQQANYGYTF,TGTGCCAGCAGACAGGACAGGGGACAACAAGCTAACTATGGCTACACCTTC
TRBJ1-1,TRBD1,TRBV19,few,CASTIGQGSTEAFF,TGTGCCAGTACCATAGGACAGGGCAGCACTGAAGCTTTCTTT
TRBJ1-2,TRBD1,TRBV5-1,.,CASSLEGARSGYGYTF,TGCGCCAGCAGCTTAGAGGGGGCGCGTAGTGGCTATGGCTACACCTTC
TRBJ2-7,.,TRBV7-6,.,CASSDHPYEQYF,TGTGCCAGCAGCGACCACCCTTACGAGCAGTACTTC
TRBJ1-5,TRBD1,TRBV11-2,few,CASSLGPGTDSNQPQHF,TGTGCCAGCAGCTTAGGACCCGGGACAGATAGCAATCAGCCCCAGCATTTT
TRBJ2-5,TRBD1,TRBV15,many,CATSRDQTGGETQYF,TGTGCCACCAGCAGAGATCAGACAGGGGGTGAGACCCAGTACTTC
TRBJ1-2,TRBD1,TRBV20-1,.,CSARSQGAGGYTF,TGCAGTGCTAGAAGTCAGGGGGCTGGAGGCTACACCTTC
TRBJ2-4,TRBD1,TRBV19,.,CASTRTGNIQYF,TGTGCCAGTACCAGGACAGGGAACATTCAGTACTTC
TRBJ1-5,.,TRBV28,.,CASSPLGQNNQPQHF,TGTGCCAGCAGTCCCCTCGGACAGAACAATCAGCCCCAGCATTTT
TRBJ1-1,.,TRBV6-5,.,CASSYTGIGDTEAFF,TGTGCCAGCAGTTACACAGGGATTGGGGACACTGAAGCTTTCTTT
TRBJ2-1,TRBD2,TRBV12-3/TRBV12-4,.,CASSPDRGGGAYNEQFF,TGTGCCAGCAGCCCCGATCGGGGCGGGGGGGCCTACAATGAGCAGTTCTTC
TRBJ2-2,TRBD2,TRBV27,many,CASSLFAGDPGELFF,TGTGCCAGCAGTTTATTTGCGGGAGATCCCGGGGAGCTGTTTTTT
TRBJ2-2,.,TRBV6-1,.,CASSRQEGDTGELFF,TGTGCCAGCAGTAGACAGGAGGGAGACACCGGGGAGCTGTTTTTT
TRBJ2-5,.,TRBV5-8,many,CASSFPTVETQYF,TGTGCCAGCAGCTTCCCCACGGTAGAGACCCAGTACTTC
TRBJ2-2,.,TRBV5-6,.,CASTGTTLISNTGELFF,TGTGCCAGTACCGGGACAACGCTTATCTCGAACACCGGGGAGCTGTTTTTT
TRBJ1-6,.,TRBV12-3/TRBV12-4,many,CASSHGGTGSPLHF,TGTGCCAGTTCCCACGGGGGAACGGGCTCACCCCTCCACTTT
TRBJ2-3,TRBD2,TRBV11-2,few,CASSLELAGSDTQYF,TGTGCCAGCAGCTTAGAACTAGCGGGGTCAGATACGCAGTATTTT
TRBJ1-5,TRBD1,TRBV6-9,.,CASSLALRGTGPYSNRSQHF,TGTGCCAGCAGTTTGGCGTTGCGGGGGACAGGTCCTTATAGCAATCGGTCCCAGCATTTT
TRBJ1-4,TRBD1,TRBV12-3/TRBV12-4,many,CASSSGTGVSTNEKLFF,TGTGCCAGCAGTTCCGGGACAGGGGTCTCAACTAATGAAAAACTGTTTTTT
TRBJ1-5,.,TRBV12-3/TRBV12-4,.,CASKGRINQPQHF,TGTGCCAGCAAGGGCCGGATCAATCAGCCCCAGCATTTT
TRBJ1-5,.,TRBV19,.,CASSITSGDQPQHF,TGTGCCAGTAGTATCACTTCAGGGGATCAGCCCCAGCATTTT
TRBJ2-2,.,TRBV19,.,CASSPFGDSTGELFF,TGTGCCAGTAGCCCCTTCGGGGATTCAACCGGGGAGCTGTTTTTT
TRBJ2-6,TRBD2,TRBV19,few,CASSQDYSGRATGANVLTF,TGTGCCAGTAGTCAGGACTATAGCGGGAGGGCCACTGGGGCCAACGTCCTGACTTTC
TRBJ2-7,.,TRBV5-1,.,CASSFSYSQDFSYEQYF,TGCGCCAGCAGCTTCAGTTATAGCCAGGATTTTTCCTACGAGCAGTACTTC
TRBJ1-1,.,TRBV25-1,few,CASSTPNTEAFF,TGTGCCAGCAGCACCCCGAACACTGAAGCTTTCTTT
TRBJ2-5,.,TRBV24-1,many,CATSDGGTQETQYF,TGTGCCACCAGTGATGGTGGCACACAAGAGACCCAGTACTTC
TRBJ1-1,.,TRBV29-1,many,CSGSADSMNTEAFF,TGCAGCGGATCCGCCGACAGTATGAACACTGAAGCTTTCTTT
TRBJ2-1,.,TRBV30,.,CAWSRGTAIYNEQFF,TGTGCCTGGAGTCGCGGGACAGCGATTTACAATGAGCAGTTCTTC
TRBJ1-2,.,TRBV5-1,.,CASSLNDGTYGYTF,TGCGCCAGCAGCTTGAACGATGGGACCTATGGCTACACCTTC
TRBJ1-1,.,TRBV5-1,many,CASSSQGPKVNTEAFF,TGCGCCAGCAGCTCGCAGGGGCCGAAGGTGAACACTGAAGCTTTCTTT
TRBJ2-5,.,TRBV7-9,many,CASRIETQETQYF,TGTGCCTCCCGAATCGAAACTCAAGAGACCCAGTACTTC
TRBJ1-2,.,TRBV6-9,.,CASSYIPGDYTF,TGTGCCAGCAGTTACATTCCGGGTGACTACACCTTC
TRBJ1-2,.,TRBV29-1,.,CSVERQDGYTF,TGCAGCGTTGAACGACAGGATGGCTACACCTTC
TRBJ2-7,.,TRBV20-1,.,CSALYPQNSYEQYF,TGCAGTGCCCTCTACCCCCAGAATTCCTACGAGCAGTACTTC
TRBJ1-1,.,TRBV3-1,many,CASSHGKDEAFF,TGTGCCAGCAGCCACGGGAAGGACGAAGCTTTCTTT
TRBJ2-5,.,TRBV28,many,CASSPRLARETQYF,TGTGCCAGCAGCCCCCGCCTTGCCCGAGAGACCCAGTACTTC